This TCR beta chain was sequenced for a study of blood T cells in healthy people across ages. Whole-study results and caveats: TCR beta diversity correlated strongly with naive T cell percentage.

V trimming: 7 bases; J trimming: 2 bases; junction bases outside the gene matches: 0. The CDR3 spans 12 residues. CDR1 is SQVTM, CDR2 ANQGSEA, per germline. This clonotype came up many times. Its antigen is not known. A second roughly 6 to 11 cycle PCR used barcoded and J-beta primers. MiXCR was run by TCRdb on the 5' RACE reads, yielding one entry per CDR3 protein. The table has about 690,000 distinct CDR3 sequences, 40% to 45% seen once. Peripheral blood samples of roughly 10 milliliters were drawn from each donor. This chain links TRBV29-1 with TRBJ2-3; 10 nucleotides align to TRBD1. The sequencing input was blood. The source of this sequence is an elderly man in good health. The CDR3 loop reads CSGQGATDTQYF. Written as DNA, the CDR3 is TGCAGCGGACAGGGGGCCACAGATACGCAGTATTTT.